These 13 T cell receptor beta chains share one sample of origin, sequenced in a study of post-analysis software for immune sequencing data. Overall study results and limits: There were roughly 5 TRBV segments more frequent in patients than controls, and TRBV5-6, TRBV5-1 and TRBV20-1 were among them.

No cognate antigen is known for these TCRs. Sequencing libraries made from TCR beta cDNA carried unique molecular identifiers. A single record per CDR3 protein comes from TCRdb applying MiXCR to the PCR reads. The sample has some 260,000 distinct CDR3 sequences, 36% seen once. The material sequenced was blood. These receptors came from a girl between 5 and 17 years old with multiple sclerosis.

About this clonotype: With a much larger clone just one base away, this may be a read error. The chain couples TRBV5-1 to TRBJ2-3; 7 bases align to TRBD2. In germline, CDR1 is SGHRS, CDR2 YFSETQ. The CDR3 covers 12 residues. Unmatched junction bases numbered 8, after V lost 10 bases and J lost 6 bases. The DNA of the CDR3 is TGCGCCGGCAAATTGGGGGGGGATACGCAGTATTTT. Translating it yields CAGKLGGDTQYF.

In its sample, this clonotype was seen a few times. A much bigger clone sits one base away, suggesting this may be a read error. CDR3 protein: CASSQRTGSYYERYF. CDR3 in DNA: TGCGCCAGCAGCCAACGGACTGGCTCCTACTACGAGCGGTACTTC. V is TRBV4-1 and J is TRBJ2-7; D possibly corresponds to TRBD2 (5 bases). Germline-derived CDR1 and CDR2 are MGHRA and YSYEKL. The CDR3 length is 15 residues.

Details on this clonotype: A read error may produce the germline difference seen at one junction end. This chain joins TRBV7-6 and TRBJ1-3; TRBD1 might be the D (5 bases). The CDR3 totals 16 residues. In germline, CDR1 is SGHVS, CDR2 FNYEAQ. Written as DNA, the CDR3 is TGTGCCAGCAGCTTAGCGCCAGGGAACTCTGGAAACGCCATATATTTT. Amino acids: CASSLAPGNSGNAIYF.

The chain links TRBV14 to TRBJ2-3; TRBD2 might be the D (6 bases). Germline CDR1 SGHDN, CDR2 FVKESK. The CDR3 spans 14 residues. Trimming removed 3 bases at V and 6 bases at J, with 13 bases between. The CDR3 DNA sequence: TGTGCCAGCAGCCAGTTATCGGGGGTTGATACGCAGTATTTT. It is translated as CASSQLSGVDTQYF.

This clonotype was seen many times. The J gene is TRBJ1-2, the V gene TRBV5-1; a possible D gene is TRBD1 (6 bases). Germline V gives CDR1 SGHRS, CDR2 YFSETQ. The CDR3 contains 14 residues. Trimming removed 1 base from V and 3 bases from J, with 10 bases in between. The chain's CDR3 is CASSLTGSDYGYTF. CDR3 in DNA: TGCGCCAGCAGCTTGACAGGGAGTGACTATGGCTACACCTTC.

The chain recombines TRBV27 with TRBJ1-1; 8 bases are shared with TRBD1. CDR3 length: 15 residues. The V gene's germline CDR1 is MNHEY and CDR2 SMNVEV (reference sequence). After removal of 4 bases from V and 5 bases from J, the junction contained 9 bases not matched to a gene. CDR3 sequence: CASSSRTGRGTEAFF. The CDR3 DNA reads TGTGCCAGCAGTTCGCGGACAGGGCGAGGGACTGAAGCTTTCTTT.

There are many counts of this clonotype. The gene calls are TRBV5-1 and TRBJ2-3, with 8 positions matching TRBD1. The ends lost 1 base at V and 1 base at J; junction bases unmatched: 8. Germline CDR1 SGHRS, CDR2 YFSETQ. The CDR3 extends over 17 amino acids. CDR3 sequence (DNA): TGCGCCAGCAGCTTGCCCAGAATGGGACAGGGCACAGATACGCAGTATTTT. Translating it yields CASSLPRMGQGTDTQYF.

This clonotype came up a few times. The chain uses TRBV5-1 and TRBJ2-5; TRBD2 matches 13 bases. The ends lost 5 bases at V and 11 bases at J; junction bases unmatched: 18. CDR1 SGHRS and CDR2 YFSETQ come from the germline V gene. The CDR3 runs 17 residues. CDR3 sequence (DNA): TGCGCCAGCAGTCGACTAGCGGGGGGCCTAGATTACAATGAGCAGTACTTC. It encodes CASSRLAGGLDYNEQYF.

This clonotype has at least ten counts. The gene calls are TRBV15 and TRBJ2-3, with TRBD2 as a possible D gene (6 bases). From germline, CDR1 is LNHNV and CDR2 YYDKDF (reference sequence). V shed 0 bases and J shed 2 bases, with 18 bases lying between them. This CDR3 is built from 18 residues. The CDR3 nucleotides read TGTGCCACCAGCAGAGATCGGTCGGTTGGGGGGTTCACAGATACGCAGTATTTT. Protein sequence: CATSRDRSVGGFTDTQYF.

Points on this clonotype: Possible read error: a much larger clone is one base away. The genes are TRBV5-1 and TRBJ2-5; 8 bases map to TRBD2. Germline loops: CDR1 SGHRS, CDR2 YFSETQ. This CDR3 is built from 16 residues. The CDR3 sequence: CACSLAPSGGQETQYF. The CDR3 region has the DNA TGCGCCTGCAGCTTGGCCCCCAGCGGGGGCCAAGAGACCCAGTACTTC.

This clonotype occurred a few times. This chain joins TRBV7-2 and TRBJ1-5; D is perhaps TRBD1 (5 bases). CDR1 SGHTA and CDR2 FQGNSA come from the germline V gene. V lost 5 bases to trimming and J lost 3 bases, with 20 bases between them. The CDR3 sequence is 17 residues long. The CDR3 reads CASSLVGALGVNQPQHF. The CDR3 nucleotides are TGTGCCAGCAGCCTAGTTGGGGCCCTCGGGGTCAATCAGCCCCAGCATTTT.

With regard to this clonotype: Possible read error: a much larger clone is one base away. The CDR3 region has the DNA TGTGCCAGCAGCGCAGGCATCGGACAACACACAGATACGCAGTATTTT. This sequence encodes CASSAGIGQHTDTQYF. The chain employs TRBV9 and TRBJ2-3, with TRBD1 as a possible D gene (5 bases). The CDR3 runs 16 residues. Deletions cut 3 bases from V and 2 bases from J, with 16 bases between. Germline CDR1 and CDR2: SGDLS and YYNGEE.

In its sample, this clonotype was seen a few times. The V gene is TRBV3-1, the J gene TRBJ1-1; the match to TRBD1 covers 8 bases. The CDR3 has 13 amino acids. Germline values: CDR1 LGHDT, CDR2 YNNKEL (reference sequence). V was pared by 4 bases and J by 10 bases, with 8 bases of the junction left unmatched. CDR3 protein: CASSPSRGRVAFF. Here the CDR3 DNA reads TGTGCCAGCAGCCCCAGCAGGGGGCGTGTAGCTTTCTTT.